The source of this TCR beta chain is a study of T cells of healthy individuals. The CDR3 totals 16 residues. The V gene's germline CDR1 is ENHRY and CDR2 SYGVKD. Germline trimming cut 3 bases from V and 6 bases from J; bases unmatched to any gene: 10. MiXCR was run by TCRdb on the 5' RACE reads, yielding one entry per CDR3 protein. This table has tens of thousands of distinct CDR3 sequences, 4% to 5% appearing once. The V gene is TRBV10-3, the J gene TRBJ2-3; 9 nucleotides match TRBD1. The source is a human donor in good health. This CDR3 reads CAISETGTGYGDTQYF. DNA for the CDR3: TGTGCCATCAGTGAAACCGGGACAGGGTACGGCGATACGCAGTATTTT.